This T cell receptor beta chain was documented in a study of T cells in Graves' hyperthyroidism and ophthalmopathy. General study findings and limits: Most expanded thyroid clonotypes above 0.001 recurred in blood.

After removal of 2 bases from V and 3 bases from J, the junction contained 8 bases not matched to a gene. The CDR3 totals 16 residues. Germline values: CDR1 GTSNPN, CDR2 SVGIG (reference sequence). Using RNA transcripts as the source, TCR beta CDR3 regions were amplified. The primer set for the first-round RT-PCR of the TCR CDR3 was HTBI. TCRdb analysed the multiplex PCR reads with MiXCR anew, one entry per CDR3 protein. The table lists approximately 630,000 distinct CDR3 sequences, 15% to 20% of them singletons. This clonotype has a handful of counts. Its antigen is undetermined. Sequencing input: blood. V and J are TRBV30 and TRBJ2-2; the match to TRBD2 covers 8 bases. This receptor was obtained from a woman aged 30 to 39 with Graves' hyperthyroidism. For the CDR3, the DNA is TGTGCCTGGAGTCCGACCGGGACTAGAGACACCGGGGAGCTGTTTTTT. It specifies CAWSPTGTRDTGELFF.